This T cell receptor (beta chain) was sequenced during a study of T cell repertoires in cytomegalovirus infection (dated by TCRdb to between 2018 and 2020). Concerning the study at large: Donor HLA type was relevant to the analysis, as public TCR beta signatures indicated carriage of CMV infection together with the matching HLA type. Study-wide conclusions, independent of this receptor: Carriers of CMV infection plus the relevant HLA type were discriminated by the cumulative frequency of public TCR beta family members in the study cohort and in an independent roughly 350-donor cohort. The ex vivo response was dominated by HLA-C-restricted CMV-specific TCR beta clonotypes, which also provided the single most frequent clonotype in two of eight donors.

Sequencing was performed on an Illumina HiSeq 1500. TCRdb cleaned the public reads at Q25 with fastp, built clones with MiXCR and kept in-frame beta chains. Every distinct CDR3 protein forms one entry, paired with its most common genes and DNA. The sample table lists 150,000 to 200,000 distinct CDR3 sequences, 8% to 10% of them with a count of one. The ten largest clones represent about 4.2% of the sample. This clonotype appeared many times. Its recognized antigen is unknown. No much larger clone is present one base from it, and per-base qualities are unavailable. V is cut by 2 bases and J by 6 bases, and the space between the germline ends is 4 bases. The CDR3 holds 12 amino acids from the cysteine to the phenylalanine. The read is trimmed to its CDR3 DNA, 36 bases read in frame from base 1. Reading the germline V gene gives CDR1 SGHTA and CDR2 FQGNSA.

Sequences were obtained from PBMCs. This TCR was recovered from a human donor in good health (CMV status not recorded). Some clones in this sample may be carry-over from other donors' samples. Recombination connected TRBV7-2 to TRBJ2-2; a confident D gene designation cannot be given. The DNA sequence is given as TGTGCCAGCAGCTTAAGCGCCGGGGAGCTGTTTTTT. This encodes CASSLSAGELFF.